What follows describes a single T cell receptor (beta chain). Its antigen is still unknown. These data come from a study of CD8+CD57+ T cells in acquired aplastic anemia. Overall study findings and caveats: Patients and controls had in common 25 to 35 CD8+ CDR3 sequences.

Researchers used genomic DNA as the template to profile TCR beta VDJ and CDR3. In TCRdb, the reads were re-called with MiXCR into one record per CDR3 protein. The sample comprises 62,000 or so distinct CDR3 sequences, around half of which are singletons, and about 9% rests with the top ten. V lost 5 bases and J 4 bases, leaving 20 bases between the germline ends. The V gene's germline CDR1 is SGHAT and CDR2 FQNNGV. CDR3 length: 16 amino acids. The origin of this receptor is a human donor in good health, serving as a control. Sequencing was performed on sorted CD4+, CD8+, or CD8+CD57+ T cells (not recorded which) from PBMCs. This sequence joins TRBV11-2 and TRBJ1-2, with D hard to call. The CDR3 here is CASSTLMTPRTYGYTF. The CDR3 DNA is TGTGCCAGCAGCACCTTGATGACCCCTAGGACCTATGGCTACACCTTC. The entire variable domain, with the rest obtained from reference TRBV11-2 and TRBJ1-2, is as follows: EAGVAQSPRYKIIEKRQSVAFWCNPISGHATLYWYQQILGQGPKLLIQFQNNGVVDDSQLPKDRFSAERLKGVDSTLKIQPAKLEDSAVYLCASSTLMTPRTYGYTFGSGTRLTVV.